This is a list of T cell receptor beta chains from one sample in a study of shared clonotypes between healthy human individuals. The data were produced by immunoSEQ multiplex PCR, yet TCRdb's version contains in-frame clones alone and is incomplete. The table shows about 2.3 million clones, with over 90% occurring only once. Sequenced material: naive CD4+ T cells from PBMCs. The receptors were sampled from a man aged 18 to 30 in good health. Some clones in this sample may be carry-over from other donors' samples. Both conserved end residues are part of each CDR3. The D gene is left open where the match is weak. For some rows the clone size is stated as once, few or many, or as a class when expanded; others skip it.

NA	TRBD2	TRBV11-2	TRBJ2-1	TGTGCCAGCAGCGCGCTTAGCGGGAGGGCGCTGGGCGAGCAGTTCTTC	CASSALSGRALGEQFF
NA	NA	TRBV28	TRBJ1-1	TGTGCCAGCAGCCCTCCAAACACTGAAGCTTTCTTT	CASSPPNTEAFF
once	TRBD2	TRBV7-2	TRBJ2-1	TGTGCCAGCAGCTGGGGACTAGCGGTCTACAATGAGCAGTTCTTC	CASSWGLAVYNEQFF
NA	TRBD1	TRBV28	TRBJ1-1	TGTGCCAGCAGCATACAGGGGCCGAACACTGAAGCTTTCTTT	CASSIQGPNTEAFF
NA	NA	TRBV15	TRBJ2-7	TGTGCCACCAGCAGAGGCGGGGTGGTAGGGGCCTACGAGCAGTACTTC	CATSRGGVVGAYEQYF
NA	NA	TRBV7-3	TRBJ2-1	TGTGCCAGCAGCTCCTCAGGACCAGGGTCTGAGCAGTTCTTC	CASSSSGPGSEQFF
NA	TRBD1	TRBV6-5	TRBJ2-4	TGTGCCAGCAGTTACTCGCGGGACAGGGTAAACATTCAGTACTTC	CASSYSRDRVNIQYF
NA	NA	TRBV4-1	TRBJ1-5	TGCGCCAGCAGCCAGGCCCCGGGACGACGAGCCCAGCATTTT	CASSQAPGRRAQHF
few	NA	TRBV9	TRBJ1-2	TGTGCCAGCAGCGTACCAAACTATGGCTACACCTTC	CASSVPNYGYTF
NA	TRBD2	TRBV28	TRBJ2-1	TGTGCCAGCAGCTCTCCTAGCGGGCGAAACAATGAGCAGTTCTTC	CASSSPSGRNNEQFF
once	NA	TRBV18	TRBJ1-5	TGTGCCAGCTCGGGGGCTAACAATCAGCCCCAGCATTTT	CASSGANNQPQHF
NA	TRBD1	TRBV19	TRBJ2-1	TGTGCCAGTAGTCAACGGACAGGGAGAGACAATGAGCAGTTCTTC	CASSQRTGRDNEQFF
NA	NA	TRBV28	TRBJ2-1	TGTGCCAGCAGTTCCCCGGACAGTAACAATGAGCAGTTCTTC	CASSSPDSNNEQFF
NA	NA	TRBV4-1	TRBJ2-3	TGCGCCAGCAGCCCTAACATCGGGCCCACCTCAGTCACAGATACGCAGTATTTT	CASSPNIGPTSVTDTQYF
NA	TRBD2	TRBV7-9	TRBJ2-1	TGTGCCAGCAGCACTAGCGGGACTGATGAGCAGTTCTTC	CASSTSGTDEQFF
NA	TRBD1	TRBV28	TRBJ1-5	TGTGCCAGCAGAATGGGACAGGGGAATCAGCCCCAGCATTTT	CASRMGQGNQPQHF
NA	NA	TRBV7-9	TRBJ1-2	TGTGCCAGCATCCCCGGGAGTAAGCGGGGAGCGGCCGGCTACACCTTC	CASIPGSKRGAAGYTF
NA	NA	TRBV10-3	TRBJ1-1	TGTGCCATCACCATTGACTTGAACACTGAAGCTTTCTTT	CAITIDLNTEAFF
NA	NA	TRBV15	TRBJ2-6	TGTGCCACCGGGCCGTCCGGTGGGGCCAACGTCCTGACTTTC	CATGPSGGANVLTF
NA	TRBD2	TRBV5-1	TRBJ2-3	TGCGCCAGCAGCTCTCTAGCGGGAGGGGGCACAGATACGCAGTATTTT	CASSSLAGGGTDTQYF
NA	NA	TRBV19	TRBJ1-2	TGTGCCCGCGCAATTGGGGGCTACACCTTC	CARAIGGYTF
once	NA	TRBV5-1	TRBJ1-1	TGCGCCAGCAGCCTCGGTGAAGGGTTCACTGAAGCTTTCTTT	CASSLGEGFTEAFF
NA	NA	TRBV1	TRBJ1-1	TGCACCAGCAGCCAAGATCAAAGGACAGGGGGCGCAGACACTGAAGCTTTCTTT	CTSSQDQRTGGADTEAFF
NA	NA	TRBV7-9	TRBJ1-6	TGTGCCAGCAGCTTAGACTTTAGTACCAGGGTAGTTAGGTCACCCCTCCACTTT	CASSLDFSTRVVRSPLHF